The 13 T cell receptor beta chains below were found in one sample sequenced in a study of blood T cell repertoires in COVID-19. Some clones are missing from TCRdb's copy, which holds only in-frame ones; the method was immunoSEQ multiplex PCR. The data show a few hundred thousand clones, roughly 87% seen once. Material for sequencing was PBMCs or T cells enriched from blood (not recorded which). The source of these receptors is a woman between 25 and 40 years old who had recovered from COVID-19.

This clone was picked up one time. The chain employs TRBV5-1 and TRBJ1-2, with D possibly TRBD1 on 6 matching bases. Germline CDR1 SGHRS, CDR2 YFSETQ. Trimming took off 4 bases at V and 9 bases at J, with 19 bases between the two ends. The CDR3 has 14 residues. In DNA form, the CDR3 reads TGCGCCAGCAGCAGGACAGAGGGGGATTATAGCTACACCTTC. Translating it yields CASSRTEGDYSYTF. Combining the CDR3 with reference TRBV5-1 and TRBJ1-2 gives the whole variable domain KAGVTQTPRYLIKTRGQQVTLSCSPISGHRSVSWYQQTPGQGLQFLFEYFSETQRNKGNFPGRFSGRQFSNSRSEMNVSTLELGDSALYLCASSRTEGDYSYTFGSGTRLTVV.

The chain combines TRBV3-1 (or the pseudogene TRBV3-2) with TRBJ1-2; D not resolved. Trimming took off 0 bases at V and 6 bases at J, with 5 bases between the two ends. Germline values: CDR1 LGHDT, CDR2 YNNKEL (reference sequence). This CDR3 contains 12 residues. The CDR3 DNA sequence: TGTGCCAGCAGCCAAGATCCGGATGGCTACACCTTC. Translating gives CASSQDPDGYTF.

This chain connects TRBV9 to TRBJ1-4, with 7 positions matching TRBD1. The CDR3 extends over 15 amino acids. Trimming at V came to 3 bases and at J to 6 bases, leaving 8 bases not matched to a gene. Germline CDR1 reads SGDLS; CDR2 reads YYNGEE. The CDR3 nucleotides are TGTGCCAGCAGCGGAGCAGGGGGACGGGATGAAAAACTGTTTTTT. It yields the protein CASSGAGGRDEKLFF.

The chain couples TRBV5-1 to TRBJ1-3, with D maybe TRBD1 (5 bases). Trimming stripped 4 bases from V and 1 base from J, with 9 bases between. The germline gives CDR1 SGHRS, CDR2 YFSETQ. The CDR3 length is 14 residues. CDR3 DNA sequence: TGCGCCAGCAGCCCCAGGGTATCTGGAAACACCATATATTTT. Amino acid sequence: CASSPRVSGNTIYF.

Points on this clone: The sample carries other DNA sequences with the same CDR3. The rearrangement joins TRBV5-1 to TRBJ1-1, with D maybe TRBD1 (5 bases). The CDR3 runs 13 residues. Trimming took 1 base from V and 2 from J, leaving 6 bases between them. Germline CDR1 reads SGHRS; CDR2 reads YFSETQ. CDR3 nucleotide sequence: TGCGCCAGCAGCTTGACAGGAAACACTGAAGCTTTCTTT. It encodes CASSLTGNTEAFF. The full variable domain, its missing parts supplied by reference TRBV5-1 and TRBJ1-1, is KAGVTQTPRYLIKTRGQQVTLSCSPISGHRSVSWYQQTPGQGLQFLFEYFSETQRNKGNFPGRFSGRQFSNSRSEMNVSTLELGDSALYLCASSLTGNTEAFFGQGTRLTVV.

This chain connects TRBV7-9 to TRBJ1-1; the match to TRBD1 covers 10 bases. Trimming removed 5 bases from V and 0 bases from J; junction bases left unmatched: 9. CDR1 and CDR2 (germline): SEHNR, FQNEAQ (reference sequence). The CDR3 runs to 17 residues. The CDR3 loop reads CASSRRDRGPLNTEAFF. CDR3 nucleotides: TGTGCCAGCAGCCGCCGGGACAGGGGTCCTCTGAACACTGAAGCTTTCTTT.

This chain uses TRBV3-1 (or the pseudogene TRBV3-2) with TRBJ2-7; TRBD2 matches at 7 bases. Trimming removed 6 bases from V and 0 bases from J; junction bases left unmatched: 5. From germline, CDR1 is LGHDT and CDR2 YNNKEL (reference sequence). The CDR3 has 14 amino acids. The CDR3, as DNA: TGTGCCAGCAGTCCAACTAGCGTCTCCTACGAGCAGTACTTC. It yields the protein CASSPTSVSYEQYF.

This chain links TRBV7-8 with TRBJ2-7; a weak D match, TRBD1 (6 bases). The CDR3 consists of 13 residues. The germline V and J ends were trimmed by 4 bases and 5 bases, with 12 bases remaining between them. Germline CDR1 reads SGHVS; CDR2 reads FQNEAQ. CDR3: CASSSNRADEQYF. CDR3 in DNA: TGTGCCAGCAGCTCGAACAGGGCCGACGAGCAGTACTTC.

The chain employs TRBV18 and TRBJ2-3; 9 bases align to TRBD2. The CDR3 consists of 16 residues. Losses at the gene ends were 0 bases for V and 2 bases for J; bases not matched to a gene: 3. Per the germline V gene, CDR1 is KGHSH and CDR2 is LQKENI. CDR3 sequence: CASSPPSGGPTDTQYF. The CDR3 nucleotides are TGTGCCAGCTCACCACCTAGCGGGGGCCCCACAGATACGCAGTATTTT.

The J gene is TRBJ1-1, the V gene TRBV6-5, with 7 bases fitting TRBD1. Germline V CDR1 and CDR2: MNHEY, SVGAGI. The CDR3 runs to 15 residues. V lost 5 bases, J lost 4 bases, and 10 bases stayed unmatched. CDR3 protein: CASSHSRQGSTEAFF. The CDR3 DNA is TGTGCCAGCAGTCATTCCCGACAGGGTAGCACTGAAGCTTTCTTT.

This clone was detected only once. J is TRBJ1-1 and V is TRBV5-1; no clear D gene. This CDR3 comprises 13 residues. Germline lookup yields CDR1 SGHRS and CDR2 YFSETQ. The germline V and J ends were trimmed by 3 bases and 3 bases, with 9 bases remaining between them. CDR3: CASSSDGDTEAFF. Here the CDR3 DNA reads TGCGCCAGCAGCTCTGACGGAGACACTGAAGCTTTCTTT.

The CDR3: CASSPTGEANTGELFF. CDR3 coding DNA: TGTGCCAGCAGCCCGACCGGAGAAGCGAACACCGGGGAGCTGTTTTTT. The J gene is TRBJ2-2, the V gene TRBV28; no definite D call. The V gene lost 6 bases and the J gene lost 0 bases, with 14 bases spanning the gap. CDR1 is MDHEN and CDR2 is SYDVKM in the germline V gene. The CDR3 loop spans 16 amino acids. The full variable domain, rest sourced from reference TRBV28 and TRBJ2-2, is DVKVTQSSRYLVKRTGEKVFLECVQDMDHENMFWYRQDPGLGLRLIYFSYDVKMKEKGDIPEGYSVSREKKERFSLILESASTNQTSMYLCASSPTGEANTGELFFGEGSRLTVL.

V and J are TRBV3-1 (or the pseudogene TRBV3-2) and TRBJ1-1, with 7 bases aligning to TRBD1. The CDR3 consists of 15 residues. Per germline, CDR1 LGHDT and CDR2 YNNKEL (reference sequence). V lost 4 bases, J lost 4 bases, and 9 bases stayed unmatched. CDR3 protein: CASSRSTGWGTEAFF. The CDR3 coding sequence is TGTGCCAGCAGCCGATCGACAGGGTGGGGCACTGAAGCTTTCTTT.